The source of this TCR beta chain is a study of T cell responses to AZD1222 COVID-19 vaccine. Germline V gives CDR1 MRHNA, CDR2 SNTAGT. The CDR3 covers 14 residues. V was cut by 8 bases and J by 1 base, with 12 bases left in between. This table comes from immunoSEQ multiplex PCR, and its TCRdb copy is limited to in-frame clones, with some not included. The data contain under 120,000 clones, roughly nine tenths of them seen just once; the ten biggest clones take up over 2%. The chain is built from TRBV6-4 and TRBJ2-1; the D is unclear. The sequence was collected from an adult who received the AZD1222 COVID-19 vaccine. This specimen consisted of peripheral blood, obtained 28 days after the second AZD1222 dose. The CDR3 DNA is TGTGCCAGCGGAGTGACGGATTCCTACAATGAGCAGTTCTTC. It yields the protein CASGVTDSYNEQFF.